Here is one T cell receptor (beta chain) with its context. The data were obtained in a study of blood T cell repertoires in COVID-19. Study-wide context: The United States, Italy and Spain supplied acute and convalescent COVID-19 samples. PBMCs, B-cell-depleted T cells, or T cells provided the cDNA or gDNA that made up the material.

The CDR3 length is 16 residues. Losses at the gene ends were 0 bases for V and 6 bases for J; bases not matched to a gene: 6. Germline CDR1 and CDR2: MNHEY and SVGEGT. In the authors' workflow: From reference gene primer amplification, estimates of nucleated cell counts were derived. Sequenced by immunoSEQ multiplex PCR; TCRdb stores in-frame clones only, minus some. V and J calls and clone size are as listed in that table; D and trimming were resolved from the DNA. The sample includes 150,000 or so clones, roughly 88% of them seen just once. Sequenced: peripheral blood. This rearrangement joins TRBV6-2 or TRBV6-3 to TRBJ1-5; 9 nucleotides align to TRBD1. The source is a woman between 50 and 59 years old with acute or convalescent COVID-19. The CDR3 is CASSYSRTGVGQPQHF. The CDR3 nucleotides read TGTGCCAGCAGTTACTCCCGGACAGGGGTGGGTCAGCCCCAGCATTTT.